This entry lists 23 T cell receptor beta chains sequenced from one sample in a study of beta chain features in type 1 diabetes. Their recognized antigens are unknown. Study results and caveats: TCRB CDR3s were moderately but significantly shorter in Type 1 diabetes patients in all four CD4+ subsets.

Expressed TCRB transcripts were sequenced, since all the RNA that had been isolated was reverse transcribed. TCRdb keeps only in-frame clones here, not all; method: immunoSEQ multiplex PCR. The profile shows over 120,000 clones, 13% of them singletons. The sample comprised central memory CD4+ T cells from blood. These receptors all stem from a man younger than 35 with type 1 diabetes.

The CDR3 nucleotides are TGTGCCAGCAGCTTTAAGGGGGCCCGCTATGGCTACACCTTC. It codes for CASSFKGARYGYTF. V and J are TRBV7-8 and TRBJ1-2; 7 nucleotides match TRBD1. Germline V gives CDR1 SGHVS, CDR2 FQNEAQ. Unmatched junction bases numbered 5, after V lost 3 bases and J lost 4 bases. The CDR3 contains 14 residues.

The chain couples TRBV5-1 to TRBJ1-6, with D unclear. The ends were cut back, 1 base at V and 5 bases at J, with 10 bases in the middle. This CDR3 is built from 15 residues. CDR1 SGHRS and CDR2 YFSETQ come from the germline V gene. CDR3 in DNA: TGCGCCAGCAGCTTGAGCGAAATCGATAATTCACCCCTCCACTTT. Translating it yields CASSLSEIDNSPLHF. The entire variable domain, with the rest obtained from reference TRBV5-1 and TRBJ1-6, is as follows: KAGVTQTPRYLIKTRGQQVTLSCSPISGHRSVSWYQQTPGQGLQFLFEYFSETQRNKGNFPGRFSGRQFSNSRSEMNVSTLELGDSALYLCASSLSEIDNSPLHFGNGTRLTVT.

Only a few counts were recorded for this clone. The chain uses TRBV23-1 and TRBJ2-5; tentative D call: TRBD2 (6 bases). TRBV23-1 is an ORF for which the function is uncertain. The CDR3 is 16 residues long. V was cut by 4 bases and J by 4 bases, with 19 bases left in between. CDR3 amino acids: CASSPPPLALGETQYF. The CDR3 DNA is TGCGCCAGCAGTCCCCCCCCGCTAGCGTTGGGAGAGACCCAGTACTTC.

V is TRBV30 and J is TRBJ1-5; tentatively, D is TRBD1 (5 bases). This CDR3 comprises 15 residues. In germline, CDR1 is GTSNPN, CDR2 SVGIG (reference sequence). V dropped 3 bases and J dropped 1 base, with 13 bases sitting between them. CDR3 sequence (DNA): TGTGCCTGGAGCTCCAGGGCATCGAGCAATCAGCCCCAGCATTTT. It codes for CAWSSRASSNQPQHF.

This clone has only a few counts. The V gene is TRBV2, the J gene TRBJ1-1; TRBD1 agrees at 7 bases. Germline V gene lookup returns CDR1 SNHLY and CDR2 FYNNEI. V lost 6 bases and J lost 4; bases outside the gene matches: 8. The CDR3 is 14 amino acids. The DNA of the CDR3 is TGTGCCAGCAGGGATGACAGGGCTGGCACTGAAGCTTTCTTT. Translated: CASRDDRAGTEAFF.

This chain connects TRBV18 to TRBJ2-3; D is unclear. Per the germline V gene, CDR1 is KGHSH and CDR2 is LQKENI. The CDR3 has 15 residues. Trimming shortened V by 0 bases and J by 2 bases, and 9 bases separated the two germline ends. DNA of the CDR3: TGTGCCAGCTCACCACCGAGTGGCACCACAGATACGCAGTATTTT. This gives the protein CASSPPSGTTDTQYF.

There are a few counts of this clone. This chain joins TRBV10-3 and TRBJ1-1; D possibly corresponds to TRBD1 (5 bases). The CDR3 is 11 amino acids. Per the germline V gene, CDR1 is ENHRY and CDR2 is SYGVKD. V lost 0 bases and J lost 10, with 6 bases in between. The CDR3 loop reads CAISESDRAFF. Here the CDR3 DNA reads TGTGCCATCAGTGAGTCCGACAGAGCTTTCTTT.

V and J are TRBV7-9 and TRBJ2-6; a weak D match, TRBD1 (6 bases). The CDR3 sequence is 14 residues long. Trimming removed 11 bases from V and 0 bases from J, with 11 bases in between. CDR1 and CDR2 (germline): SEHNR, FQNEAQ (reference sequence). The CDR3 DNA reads TGTGCCGGAGGACAGAACTCTGGGGCCAACGTCCTGACTTTC. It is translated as CAGGQNSGANVLTF.

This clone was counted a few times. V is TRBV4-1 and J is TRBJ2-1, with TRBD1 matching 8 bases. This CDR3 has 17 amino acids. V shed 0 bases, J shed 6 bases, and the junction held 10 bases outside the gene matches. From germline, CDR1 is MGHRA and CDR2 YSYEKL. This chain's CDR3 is CASSQDRRETGVNEQFF. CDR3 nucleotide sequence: TGCGCCAGCAGCCAAGATCGCAGGGAGACAGGGGTCAATGAGCAGTTCTTC.

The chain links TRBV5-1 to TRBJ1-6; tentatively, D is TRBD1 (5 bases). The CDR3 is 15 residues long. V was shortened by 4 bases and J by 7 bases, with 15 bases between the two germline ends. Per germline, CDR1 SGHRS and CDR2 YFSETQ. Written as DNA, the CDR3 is TGCGCCAGCAGCCCGAGGGACCCTGGGAATTCACCCCTCCACTTT. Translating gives CASSPRDPGNSPLHF.

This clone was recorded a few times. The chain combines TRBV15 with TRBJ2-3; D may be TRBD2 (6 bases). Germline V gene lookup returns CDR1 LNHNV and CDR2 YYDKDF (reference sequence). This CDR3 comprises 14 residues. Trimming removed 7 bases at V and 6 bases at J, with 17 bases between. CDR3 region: CATKSGLTMDTQYF. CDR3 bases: TGTGCCACCAAGTCCGGACTAACGATGGATACGCAGTATTTT.

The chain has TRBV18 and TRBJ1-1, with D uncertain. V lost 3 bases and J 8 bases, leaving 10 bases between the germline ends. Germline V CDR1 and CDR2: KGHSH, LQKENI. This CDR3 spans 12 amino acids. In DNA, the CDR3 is TGTGCCAGCTCACCCCAGGCACGCGAAGCTTTCTTT. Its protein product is CASSPQAREAFF.

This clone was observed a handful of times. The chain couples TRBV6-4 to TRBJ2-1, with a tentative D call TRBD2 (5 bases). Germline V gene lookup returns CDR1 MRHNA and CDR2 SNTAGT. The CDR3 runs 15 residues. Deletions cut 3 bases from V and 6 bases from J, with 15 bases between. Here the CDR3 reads CASSELGGPFNEQFF. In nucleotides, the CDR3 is TGTGCCAGCAGTGAGCTAGGCGGGCCTTTCAATGAGCAGTTCTTC.

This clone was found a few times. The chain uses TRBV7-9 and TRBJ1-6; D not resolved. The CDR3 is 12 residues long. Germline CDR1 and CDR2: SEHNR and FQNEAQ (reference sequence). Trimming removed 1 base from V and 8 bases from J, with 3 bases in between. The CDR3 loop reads CASSLGDSPLHF. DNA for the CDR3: TGTGCCAGCAGCTTAGGAGATTCACCCCTCCACTTT.

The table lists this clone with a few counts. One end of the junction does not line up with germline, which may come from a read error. CDR3: CASSAPGDSHF. The DNA for the CDR3 is TGTGCCAGCAGCGCGCCGGGGGACAGTCACTTC. The chain couples TRBV7-2 to TRBJ1-2, with 7 bases fitting TRBD1. Germline V gene data show CDR1 as SGHTA and CDR2 as FQGNSA. The length of the CDR3 is 11 residues. The complete variable domain, with remaining parts taken from reference TRBV7-2 and TRBJ1-2, reads GAGVSQSPSNKVTEKGKDVELRCDPISGHTALYWYRQSLGQGLEFLIYFQGNSAPDKSGLPSDRFSAERTGGSVSTLTIQRTQQEDSAVYLCASSAPGDSHFGSGTRLTVV.

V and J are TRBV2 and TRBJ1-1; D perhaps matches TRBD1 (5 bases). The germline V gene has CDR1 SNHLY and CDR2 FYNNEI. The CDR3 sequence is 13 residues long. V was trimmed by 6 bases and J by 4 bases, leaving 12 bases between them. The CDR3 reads CASSEKGFTEAFF. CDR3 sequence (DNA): TGTGCCAGCAGCGAAAAGGGGTTCACTGAAGCTTTCTTT.

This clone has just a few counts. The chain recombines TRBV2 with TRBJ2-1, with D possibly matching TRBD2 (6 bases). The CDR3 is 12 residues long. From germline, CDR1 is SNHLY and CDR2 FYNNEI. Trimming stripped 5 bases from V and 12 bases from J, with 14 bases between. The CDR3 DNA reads TGTGCCAGCAGTTCCAGTGGGGGAGGGCAGTTCTTC. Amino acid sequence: CASSSSGGGQFF.

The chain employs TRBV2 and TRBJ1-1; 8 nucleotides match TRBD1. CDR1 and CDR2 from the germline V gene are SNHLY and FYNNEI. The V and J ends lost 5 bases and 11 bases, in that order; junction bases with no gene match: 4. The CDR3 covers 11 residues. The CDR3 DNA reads TGTGCCAGCAGTAACAGGGGGATGGCTTTCTTT. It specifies CASSNRGMAFF.

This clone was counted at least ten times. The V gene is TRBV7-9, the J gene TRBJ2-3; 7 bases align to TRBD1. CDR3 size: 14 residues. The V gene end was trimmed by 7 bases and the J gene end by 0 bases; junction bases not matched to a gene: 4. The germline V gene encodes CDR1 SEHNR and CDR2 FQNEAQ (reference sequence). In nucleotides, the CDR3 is TGTGCCAGCACCCGACAGGGCAGCACAGATACGCAGTATTTT. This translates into CASTRQGSTDTQYF.

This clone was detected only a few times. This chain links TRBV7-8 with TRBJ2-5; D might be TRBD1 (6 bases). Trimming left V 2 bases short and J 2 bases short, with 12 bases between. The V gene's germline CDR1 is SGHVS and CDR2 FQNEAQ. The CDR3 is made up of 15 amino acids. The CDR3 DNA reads TGTGCCAGCAGCTTAAGAACAGGGAATCAAGAGACCCAGTACTTC. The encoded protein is CASSLRTGNQETQYF.

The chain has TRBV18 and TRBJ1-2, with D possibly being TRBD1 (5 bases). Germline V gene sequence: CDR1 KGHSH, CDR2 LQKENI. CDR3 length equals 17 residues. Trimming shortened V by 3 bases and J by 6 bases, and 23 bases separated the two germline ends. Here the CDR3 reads CASSPQRGEGRKNGYTF. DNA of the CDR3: TGTGCCAGCTCACCCCAACGGGGGGAAGGGAGGAAGAATGGCTACACCTTC.

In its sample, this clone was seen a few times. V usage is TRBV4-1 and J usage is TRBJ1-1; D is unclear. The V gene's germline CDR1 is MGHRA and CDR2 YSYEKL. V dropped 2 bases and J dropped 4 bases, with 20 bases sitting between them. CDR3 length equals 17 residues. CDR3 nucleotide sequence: TGCGCCAGCAGCCAACTCGGGTCGGCGAAAGGGCCCACTGAAGCTTTCTTT. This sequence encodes CASSQLGSAKGPTEAFF.

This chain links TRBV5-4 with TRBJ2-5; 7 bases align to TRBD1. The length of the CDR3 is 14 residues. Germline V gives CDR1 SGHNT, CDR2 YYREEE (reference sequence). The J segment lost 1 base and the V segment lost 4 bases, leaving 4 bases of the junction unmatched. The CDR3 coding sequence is TGTGCCAGCAGCCAGGGACAGATCCAAGAGACCCAGTACTTC. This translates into CASSQGQIQETQYF. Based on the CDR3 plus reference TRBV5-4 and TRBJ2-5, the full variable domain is ETGVTQSPTHLIKTRGQQVTLRCSSQSGHNTVSWYQQALGQGPQFIFQYYREEENGRGNFPPRFSGLQFPNYSSELNVNALELDDSALYLCASSQGQIQETQYFGPGTRLLVL.